Following are 9 T cell receptor beta chains from one sample sequenced in a study of long-term antiretroviral therapy in people with HIV. Survey-level resolution applied to immunoSEQ assay v3.0. TCRdb's copy holds only in-frame clones and misses some; the assay was immunoSEQ multiplex PCR. The sample shows approximately 20,000 clones, 65% to 80% of them seen only once. The source material was unsorted PBMCs, sampled 4.1 years after starting antiretroviral therapy. These receptors were taken from a woman aged 40-49 years with HIV.

DNA for the CDR3: TGTGCCAGCAGCTTACCCCCCGGGACAGGGGAGGGTAATGGCTACACCTTC. It codes for CASSLPPGTGEGNGYTF. The chain is built from TRBV7-9 and TRBJ1-2, with 10 positions matching TRBD1. The CDR3 covers 17 residues. The V gene's germline CDR1 is SEHNR and CDR2 FQNEAQ (reference sequence). The J segment lost 6 bases and the V segment lost 2 bases, leaving 12 bases of the junction unmatched.

The V call is TRBV5-1, the J call TRBJ2-2; the D is unclear. V was trimmed by 0 bases and J by 5 bases, leaving 8 bases between them. CDR1 and CDR2 from the germline V gene are SGHRS and YFSETQ. The CDR3 has 14 residues. The CDR3 here is CASSLAPLTGELFF. The CDR3 coding sequence is TGCGCCAGCAGCTTGGCCCCTCTTACCGGGGAGCTGTTTTTT. The variable domain in full, with the rest retrieved from reference TRBV5-1 and TRBJ2-2, is KAGVTQTPRYLIKTRGQQVTLSCSPISGHRSVSWYQQTPGQGLQFLFEYFSETQRNKGNFPGRFSGRQFSNSRSEMNVSTLELGDSALYLCASSLAPLTGELFFGEGSRLTVL.

This sequence joins TRBV7-2 and TRBJ2-7, with D perhaps matching TRBD1 (6 bases). Germline V lookup: CDR1 SGHTA, CDR2 FQGNSA. V dropped 5 bases and J dropped 2 bases, with 13 bases sitting between them. The CDR3 has 14 residues. The CDR3: CASSSRDTPYEQYF. The CDR3 nucleotides read TGTGCCAGCAGCAGCCGGGACACCCCCTACGAGCAGTACTTC.

This clone was observed once. This chain uses TRBV27 with TRBJ1-5; D remains unclear. The germline V and J ends were trimmed by 2 bases and 1 base, with 9 bases remaining between them. CDR3 size: 15 residues. Germline assignment: CDR1 MNHEY and CDR2 SMNVEV (reference sequence). The CDR3 loop reads CASSLRLTSNQPQHF. In DNA form, the CDR3 reads TGTGCCAGCAGTTTAAGGTTAACCAGCAATCAGCCCCAGCATTTT.

This chain uses TRBV7-9 with TRBJ1-6; D is unclear. CDR1 and CDR2 from the germline V gene are SEHNR and FQNEAQ (reference sequence). CDR3 size: 13 residues. Between the trimmed V and J ends, which lost 1 base and 9 bases, there was a span of 7 bases. CDR3 residues: CASSLDSSSPLHF. The CDR3 nucleotides read TGTGCCAGCAGCTTAGACTCCTCTTCACCCCTCCACTTT.

The chain is built from TRBV7-9 and TRBJ2-2; D is ambiguous. Per the germline V gene, CDR1 is SEHNR and CDR2 is FQNEAQ (reference sequence). There are 13 residues in the CDR3. V lost 3 bases and J 4 bases, leaving 6 bases between the germline ends. The CDR3 here is CASSFIRTGELFF. CDR3 DNA sequence: TGTGCCAGCAGCTTTATCCGCACCGGGGAGCTGTTTTTT.

The chain employs TRBV5-5 and TRBJ2-5; 7 bases align to TRBD1. The CDR3 is 14 amino acids. Germline assignment: CDR1 SGHKS and CDR2 YYEKEE (reference sequence). V was clipped by 4 bases and J by 1 base; unmatched bases: 4. CDR3 sequence (DNA): TGTGCCAGCAGCATTAGGACAGGCCAAGAGACCCAGTACTTC. Amino acids: CASSIRTGQETQYF.

J is TRBJ2-7 and V is TRBV7-2; tentatively, D is TRBD2 (5 bases). Trimming removed 7 bases from V and 2 bases from J, with 15 bases in between. CDR1 is SGHTA and CDR2 is FQGNSA in the germline V gene. The CDR3 has 14 amino acids. CDR3 in DNA: TGTGCCAGCACCATGCCCCCGGGGACCTACGAGCAGTACTTC. This gives the protein CASTMPPGTYEQYF.

The rearrangement joins TRBV5-1 to TRBJ2-1, with D possibly matching TRBD2 (6 bases). The length of the CDR3 is 16 residues. With 0 bases removed from V and 0 bases from J, the gap between germline ends came to 10 bases. The germline gives CDR1 SGHRS, CDR2 YFSETQ. CDR3 sequence (DNA): TGCGCCAGCAGCTTGGCCGGCGGGGCCTCCTACAATGAGCAGTTCTTC. It is translated as CASSLAGGASYNEQFF.